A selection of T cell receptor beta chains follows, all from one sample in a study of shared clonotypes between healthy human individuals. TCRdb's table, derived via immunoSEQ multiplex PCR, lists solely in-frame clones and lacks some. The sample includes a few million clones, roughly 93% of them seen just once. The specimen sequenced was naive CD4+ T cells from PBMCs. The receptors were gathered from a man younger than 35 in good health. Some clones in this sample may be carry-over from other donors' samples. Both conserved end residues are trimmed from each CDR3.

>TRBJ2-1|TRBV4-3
ASSQDPAGYNEQF
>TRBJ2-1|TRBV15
ATSRDTGSYNEQF
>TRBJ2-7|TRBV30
AWSVAGQGGEQY
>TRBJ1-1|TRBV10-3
AISDPATDEAF
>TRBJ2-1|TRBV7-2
ASSPVPMFGRADEQF
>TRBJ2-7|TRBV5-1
ASSQGTGYYEQY
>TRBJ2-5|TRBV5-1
ASSLGPPGTGETQY
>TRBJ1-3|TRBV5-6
ASSLGPTSGNTIY
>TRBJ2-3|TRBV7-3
ASSLLAGGASTDTQY
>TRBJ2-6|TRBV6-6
ASTGTRSAGANVLT
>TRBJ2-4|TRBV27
ASSLQWVGPGAKNIQY
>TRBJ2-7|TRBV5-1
ASSLNRDSPYEQY
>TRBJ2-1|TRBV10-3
AISRTGTGGLNEQF
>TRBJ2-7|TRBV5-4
ASSYSGANYEQY
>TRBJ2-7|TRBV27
ASSDRVYSYEQY
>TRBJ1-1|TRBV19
ASRDSPNTEAF
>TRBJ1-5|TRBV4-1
ASSPPAAGQPQH
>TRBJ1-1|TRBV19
ASSIGFNTEAF
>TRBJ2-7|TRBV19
ASSATTGTGRGREQY
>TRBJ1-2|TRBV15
ATSRDMGGREDGYT
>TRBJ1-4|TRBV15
ATSRGPSSGEKLF
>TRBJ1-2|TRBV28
ASSLQPNYGYT
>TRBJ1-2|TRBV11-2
ASNPGSNYGYT
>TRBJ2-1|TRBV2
ASSVYSEQF
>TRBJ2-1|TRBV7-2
ASSFWSTFPLNEQF
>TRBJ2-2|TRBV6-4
ASSAQGPPPGELF
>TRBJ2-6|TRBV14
ASSQVGQHPSGANVLT
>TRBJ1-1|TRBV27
ASSLYRGGEAF
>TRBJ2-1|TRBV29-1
SEKRLAGGFNEQF
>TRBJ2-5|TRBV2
ASSEGAGFETQY
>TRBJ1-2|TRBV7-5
VRSLAGQGANYGYT
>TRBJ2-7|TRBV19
ASSRASGGRSYEQY
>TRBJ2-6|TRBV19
ASRSGKAGANVLT
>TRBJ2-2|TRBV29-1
SVAGLAGNLNTGELF
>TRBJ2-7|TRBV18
ASSPRAGQSYEQY